This TCR beta chain derives from a study of cytomegalovirus exposure and HLA in healthy donors. Broader study findings: Earlier analysis found most TCR beta V segments productive about 87% or about 30% of the time.

13 Jbeta primers and 60 Vbeta primers were used for the PCR. Assay used: immunoSEQ multiplex PCR; TCRdb lists only in-frame clones, some missing. The sample holds 160,000 or so clones, approximately 82% seen once. V shed 6 bases and J 4 bases; nucleotides not matched to a gene: 10. This CDR3 is built from 15 residues. The germline CDR1 and CDR2 sequences are MDHEN and SYDVKM. In its sample, this clone was seen a few times. The antigen is undetermined. The receptor's source is a male donor in good health and CMV-seronegative. Sequenced input: PBMCs. The rearrangement joins TRBV28 to TRBJ2-7; 9 bases are a match to TRBD1. CDR3 in amino acids: CASRSGTGSGYEQYF. The CDR3 DNA reads as TGTGCCAGCAGGTCCGGGACAGGGAGCGGGTACGAGCAGTACTTC. Variable domain in full (rest from reference TRBV28 and TRBJ2-7): DVKVTQSSRYLVKRTGEKVFLECVQDMDHENMFWYRQDPGLGLRLIYFSYDVKMKEKGDIPEGYSVSREKKERFSLILESASTNQTSMYLCASRSGTGSGYEQYFGPGTRLTVT.